The rows below give T cell receptor beta chains drawn from one sample of a study of blood T cell repertoires in COVID-19. Using immunoSEQ multiplex PCR, the repertoire was profiled, and TCRdb retains in-frame clones only, with some absent. The repertoire holds about 200,000 clones, with around 86% as singletons. The specimen was PBMCs or T cells enriched from blood (not recorded which). The receptors were gathered from a woman aged 40 to 50 in a cohort exposed to, infected with or recovered from COVID-19 (not recorded which). CDR3s leave out the opening cysteine and the closing phenylalanine or tryptophan. D genes are given only for firm matches.

V gene: TRBV5-1; J gene: TRBJ1-4; D gene: TRBD1; CDR3 protein: ASSLMQGAHNEKLF
V gene: TRBV4-1; J gene: TRBJ1-1; D gene: TRBD1; CDR3 protein: ASSGQGSEAF
V gene: TRBV5-5; J gene: TRBJ1-2; D gene: -; CDR3 protein: ASSLVVANYGYT
V gene: TRBV29-1; J gene: TRBJ2-7; D gene: -; CDR3 protein: SVYGSYEQY
V gene: TRBV25-1; J gene: TRBJ1-5; D gene: TRBD1; CDR3 protein: ASSGQGTGNQPQH
V gene: TRBV9; J gene: TRBJ2-1; D gene: TRBD2; CDR3 protein: ASSYHGTSGRSSYNEQF
V gene: TRBV9; J gene: TRBJ1-1; D gene: TRBD1; CDR3 protein: ASSLNRDRAMETEAF
V gene: TRBV4-1; J gene: TRBJ2-2; D gene: TRBD2; CDR3 protein: ASSQGGSGRGTGELF
V gene: TRBV9; J gene: TRBJ1-2; D gene: TRBD1; CDR3 protein: ASSADREVYGYT
V gene: TRBV2; J gene: TRBJ2-7; D gene: TRBD2; CDR3 protein: ASSVVPGLATSYEQY
V gene: TRBV10-3; J gene: TRBJ2-7; D gene: TRBD2; CDR3 protein: AITSTSSGSPYEQY
V gene: TRBV9; J gene: TRBJ2-7; D gene: TRBD2; CDR3 protein: ASSVAPLAGESVEQY
V gene: TRBV5-1; J gene: TRBJ1-2; D gene: TRBD1; CDR3 protein: ASSLARDSPNYGYT
V gene: TRBV2; J gene: TRBJ2-1; D gene: -; CDR3 protein: ASSILALDNEQF
V gene: TRBV14; J gene: TRBJ1-2; D gene: -; CDR3 protein: ASSQGQGGFGYT
V gene: TRBV5-1; J gene: TRBJ1-6; D gene: -; CDR3 protein: ASSPDGENTYNSPLH
V gene: TRBV7-9; J gene: TRBJ2-2; D gene: -; CDR3 protein: ASSPEQGTGELF
V gene: TRBV27; J gene: TRBJ1-5; D gene: -; CDR3 protein: ASSLLNPGRTGGQPQH
V gene: TRBV20-1; J gene: TRBJ1-2; D gene: -; CDR3 protein: SAEGDGYT
V gene: TRBV3-1/TRBV3-2; J gene: TRBJ1-1; D gene: TRBD1; CDR3 protein: ASSHAGGNTEAF
V gene: TRBV11-3; J gene: TRBJ2-3; D gene: -; CDR3 protein: ASSLRGGSTDTQY
V gene: TRBV2; J gene: TRBJ2-1; D gene: TRBD2; CDR3 protein: ASTTGGSGLADNEQF
V gene: TRBV15; J gene: TRBJ1-5; D gene: TRBD1; CDR3 protein: ATSGGDRAVQPQH
V gene: TRBV29-1; J gene: TRBJ2-1; D gene: TRBD1; CDR3 protein: SVGGDRGPHEQF
V gene: TRBV4-1; J gene: TRBJ1-1; D gene: TRBD1; CDR3 protein: ASSQDPGGGTEAF
V gene: TRBV7-9; J gene: TRBJ2-5; D gene: -; CDR3 protein: ASSLFAGGPRETQY
V gene: TRBV19; J gene: TRBJ1-1; D gene: TRBD1; CDR3 protein: ASRRGQGIEAF
V gene: TRBV28; J gene: TRBJ2-3; D gene: TRBD1; CDR3 protein: ASSGTGDYTDTQY
V gene: TRBV6-7; J gene: TRBJ2-7; D gene: -; CDR3 protein: ASTPRAGKAFPHYEQY
V gene: TRBV14; J gene: TRBJ1-1; D gene: -; CDR3 protein: ASSQGRRTTEAF
V gene: TRBV11-3; J gene: TRBJ1-1; D gene: -; CDR3 protein: ASSLVDTPEAF
V gene: TRBV28; J gene: TRBJ1-3; D gene: TRBD1; CDR3 protein: ASLQGTGNTIY
V gene: TRBV6-2/TRBV6-3; J gene: TRBJ2-7; D gene: TRBD1; CDR3 protein: ASSYQGQPYEQY
V gene: TRBV7-2; J gene: TRBJ2-3; D gene: -; CDR3 protein: ASSLGLASDTQY
V gene: TRBV9; J gene: TRBJ1-1; D gene: TRBD1; CDR3 protein: ASSVETGGMAF
V gene: TRBV27; J gene: TRBJ2-2; D gene: -; CDR3 protein: ASSLRGTKANTGELF
V gene: TRBV5-4; J gene: TRBJ1-6; D gene: -; CDR3 protein: ASSLGGSPLH
V gene: TRBV19; J gene: TRBJ2-7; D gene: TRBD2; CDR3 protein: ASSLQRGPYEQY
V gene: TRBV10-2; J gene: TRBJ1-1; D gene: -; CDR3 protein: ASNSWGQNTEAF
V gene: TRBV6-1; J gene: TRBJ2-7; D gene: -; CDR3 protein: ASSEGRRLPIREQY
V gene: TRBV28; J gene: TRBJ1-4; D gene: TRBD1; CDR3 protein: ASRGSGTGDEKLF
V gene: TRBV28; J gene: TRBJ1-4; D gene: -; CDR3 protein: ASSFGQATNEKLF
V gene: TRBV28; J gene: TRBJ1-4; D gene: -; CDR3 protein: ASSNGEGQEKLF
V gene: TRBV5-4; J gene: TRBJ2-5; D gene: TRBD1; CDR3 protein: ASSHDRGLETQY
V gene: TRBV5-1; J gene: TRBJ2-7; D gene: -; CDR3 protein: ASSFNGDEQY
V gene: TRBV6-5; J gene: TRBJ1-1; D gene: TRBD1; CDR3 protein: ASSSRPGQGTEAF
V gene: TRBV12-5; J gene: TRBJ1-4; D gene: TRBD1; CDR3 protein: ASGLGGGREKLF
V gene: TRBV11-2; J gene: TRBJ2-5; D gene: TRBD2; CDR3 protein: ASSPGLAGGRETQY
V gene: TRBV19; J gene: TRBJ2-7; D gene: TRBD1; CDR3 protein: ASSILQGSGEQY